This T cell receptor beta chain was retrieved from a study of blood T cell repertoires in COVID-19. In the original processing: Using reference gene primer amplification, nucleated cell counts were estimated. Assay used: immunoSEQ multiplex PCR; TCRdb lists only in-frame clones, some missing. The V and J calls and clone size were taken over from that table, and D and trimming were inferred from the DNA. The profile shows approximately 170,000 clones, about nine tenths of them singletons. V lost 1 base to trimming and J lost 2 bases, with 9 bases between them. From germline, CDR1 is LNHNV and CDR2 YYDKDF (reference sequence). This CDR3 region has 16 residues.

Sample: peripheral blood. The TCR comes from a man between 18 and 35 years old who had recovered from COVID-19. The V call is TRBV15, the J call TRBJ2-6; D is unresolved. CDR3 sequence: CATSRALVTGANVLTF. In DNA, the CDR3 is TGTGCCACCAGCAGAGCCCTAGTTACTGGGGCCAACGTCCTGACTTTC.